Listed below are T cell receptor beta chains from one sample, sequenced in a study of Graves' ophthalmopathy and Graves' hyperthyroidism. TCRdb used MiXCR to reprocess the multiplex PCR reads, holding one entry per CDR3 protein. This table holds about half a million distinct CDR3 sequences, around 15% found once. The specimen was blood. The receptors shown here come from a woman aged 30 to 39 with Graves' ophthalmopathy. Each CDR3 is given with its conserved first and last residue. The order of the fields is D gene, J gene, V gene, clone size, CDR3 DNA, CDR3 protein. D genes are given only for firm matches. Size is omitted from some rows. Given values are once, few, many or a class for expanded clones.

>TRBD1|TRBJ2-5|TRBV12-3/TRBV12-4|many
TGTGCCAGCAGCCGGGACAGGTGGTCGGAGACCCAGTACTTC
CASSRDRWSETQYF
>-|TRBJ1-1|TRBV4-1|few
TGCGCCAGCAGTCTGACCCCGGGACCGAACACTGAAGCTTTCTTT
CASSLTPGPNTEAFF
>-|TRBJ2-5|TRBV2|many
TGTGCCTGCCGACCAGAGGAGACCCAGTACTTC
CACRPEETQYF
>-|TRBJ1-6|TRBV6-1|many
TGTGCCACTAAACAGGGAATTGATTCACCCCTCCACTTT
CATKQGIDSPLHF
>-|TRBJ1-1|TRBV7-9|many
TGTGCCAGCACCGAAGGGTTAAACTCTGAAGCTTTCTTT
CASTEGLNSEAFF
>-|TRBJ1-1|TRBV20-1|many
TGCAGTGCTAGAAAGGGGTACAGCCACACTGAAGCTTTCTTT
CSARKGYSHTEAFF
>-|TRBJ1-5|TRBV12-3/TRBV12-4|many
TGTGCCAGCAGCGACACCGGGGAGAATGCGGGCAATCAGCCCCAGCATTTT
CASSDTGENAGNQPQHF
>-|TRBJ2-5|TRBV20-1|-
TGCAGTGCTACCCTCTGGGGAGAGACCCAGTACTTC
CSATLWGETQYF
>TRBD1|TRBJ1-5|TRBV7-9|-
TGTGCCAGCAGCTTACAGGGGGCTGAACAGCCCCAGCATTTT
CASSLQGAEQPQHF
>-|TRBJ1-2|TRBV7-2|-
TGTGCCAGCAGCTTCAGACAGGAGGGAAGCGGCTACACCTTC
CASSFRQEGSGYTF
>-|TRBJ2-7|TRBV20-1|many
TGCAGTGCTAGCGCCCGCCTCGACGAGCAGTACTTC
CSASARLDEQYF
>TRBD1|TRBJ2-5|TRBV11-2|many
TGTGCCAGCGGCGCCACCGGGACAGGGTTAAGTAGAGAGACCCAGTACTTC
CASGATGTGLSRETQYF
>-|TRBJ2-5|TRBV5-6|few
TGTGCCAGCAGCTTTACAGGGAGGGAGACCCAGGACTTC
CASSFTGRETQDF
>-|TRBJ2-5|TRBV7-9|many
TGTGCCAGCAGCCCACCCCGGGGCCGTAAGGGAGAGACCCAGTACTTC
CASSPPRGRKGETQYF
>-|TRBJ2-5|TRBV29-1|many
TGCAGCGGCGCGAAAAGCCAAGAGACCCAGTACTTC
CSGAKSQETQYF
>TRBD1|TRBJ1-2|TRBV19|many
TGTGCCAGTAGTGCGACAGGGAACGATGGCTACACCTTC
CASSATGNDGYTF
>-|TRBJ2-7|TRBV14|many
TGTGCCAGCAGCCATCGGCAGGGTCGGGGCGAGCAGTACTTC
CASSHRQGRGEQYF
>-|TRBJ1-5|TRBV6-4|many
TGTGCCAGCAGTGACTCGACAGACAATCAGCCCCAGCATTTT
CASSDSTDNQPQHF
>TRBD2|TRBJ2-7|TRBV24-1|few
TGTGCCACCAGTGGCTTCTCGCGGGAGGCGCGGTCCTACGAGCAGTACTTC
CATSGFSREARSYEQYF
>-|TRBJ1-5|TRBV6-1|-
TGTGCCAGCCGATCCCGGGGAGTGCGGGATGATCAGCCCCAGCATTTT
CASRSRGVRDDQPQHF
>-|TRBJ1-1|TRBV7-3|many
TGTGCCAGCAGCTCCACCCGGGGCACTGAAGCTTTCTTT
CASSSTRGTEAFF
>-|TRBJ2-3|TRBV14|-
TGTGCCAGCAGCCAAGATCAGAACTCCTACACAGATACGCAGTATTTT
CASSQDQNSYTDTQYF
>-|TRBJ1-1|TRBV12-3/TRBV12-4|many
TGTGCCAGCACCTGGGGTAACACTGAAGCTTTCTTT
CASTWGNTEAFF
>TRBD2|TRBJ2-7|TRBV6-5|many
TGTGCCAGCAGTCCCCAAGGGGCGGGAGGGGGGTACGAGCAGTACTTC
CASSPQGAGGGYEQYF
>-|TRBJ1-2|TRBV7-9|few
TGTGCCAGCAGCCCCCGACAGGAATTATTCTATGGCTACACCTTC
CASSPRQELFYGYTF
>TRBD2|TRBJ2-5|TRBV15|many
TGTGCCACCAAAAAGGGACTAGCGTTAAGAGAGACCCAGTACTTC
CATKKGLALRETQYF
>TRBD1|TRBJ1-2|TRBV10-2|many
TGCGCCAGCAGGACAGGGGTACGCTATGGCTACACCTTC
CASRTGVRYGYTF
>-|TRBJ2-2|TRBV6-1|many
TGTGCCAGCAAGATTATCGGTGGGTCCGGGGAGCTGTTTTTT
CASKIIGGSGELFF
>-|TRBJ1-5|TRBV30|-
TGTGCCTGGGCCAGGGATCGAGGCAATCAGCCCCAGCATTTT
CAWARDRGNQPQHF
>TRBD1|TRBJ1-3|TRBV12-3/TRBV12-4|many
TGTGCCAGCAGTTACGATTACAGGGGCCCAAACACCATATATTTT
CASSYDYRGPNTIYF
>-|TRBJ1-1|TRBV12-3/TRBV12-4|-
TGTGCCAGCAGACTCGGACAGATTGATGCTTTCTTT
CASRLGQIDAFF
>-|TRBJ2-2|TRBV6-5|-
TGTGCCAGCAGTTCCTGGGCAGGGGACCCCGGGGAGCTGTTTTTT
CASSSWAGDPGELFF
>-|TRBJ1-1|TRBV18|many
TGTGCCAGCTCACCGACAGCGTCCACTGAAGCTTTCTTT
CASSPTASTEAFF
>TRBD1|TRBJ2-7|TRBV27|many
TGTGCCAGCAGTCGGGCAGGGGGCGTCAACTCCTACGAGCAGTACTTC
CASSRAGGVNSYEQYF
>-|TRBJ2-2|TRBV12-3/TRBV12-4|many
TGTGCCAGCAGCCCTCGAGGGGCAACCGGGGAGCTGTTTTTT
CASSPRGATGELFF
>-|TRBJ2-7|TRBV28|many
TGTGCCAGCAACCCCGACGGCTCCATAGCCTACGAGCAGTACTTC
CASNPDGSIAYEQYF
>-|TRBJ1-1|TRBV11-1|many
TGTGCCAGCAGCTTAGGGGCTTTAGGCCCGAACACTGAAGCTTTCTTT
CASSLGALGPNTEAFF
>TRBD1|TRBJ2-1|TRBV19|few
TGTGCCAGTAGACAGGGGTACAATGAGCAGTTCTTC
CASRQGYNEQFF
>TRBD2|TRBJ2-2|TRBV19|many
TGTGCCAGTAGCCTTACGGGGGGTTACACCGGGGAGCTGTTTTTT
CASSLTGGYTGELFF
>-|TRBJ1-5|TRBV12-5|many
TGTGCTAGTGGTCCCCTGGATCAGCCCCAGCATTTT
CASGPLDQPQHF
>-|TRBJ2-4|TRBV6-1|many
TGTGCCAGTAGGCAGGGTGGCATTCAGTACTTC
CASRQGGIQYF
>-|TRBJ2-7|TRBV25-1|many
TGTGCCAGCAGTCACTGGGGGGACGAGCAGTACTTC
CASSHWGDEQYF
>TRBD1|TRBJ2-7|TRBV5-1|many
TGCGCCAGCAGATCGTTACGGACAGGGGGCTCTGACGAGCAGTACTTC
CASRSLRTGGSDEQYF
>-|TRBJ2-2|TRBV5-1|many
TGCGCCAGCAGCCCGGAGGCGGATAGCACCGGGGAGCTGTTTTTT
CASSPEADSTGELFF
>TRBD1|TRBJ2-5|TRBV7-8|few
TGTGCCAGCAGCTCGACAGGGGGGAGTTTGGCCCAGTACTTC
CASSSTGGSLAQYF
>TRBD1|TRBJ1-2|TRBV29-1|many
TGCAGCGTAACTTACGGGACAGGCTATGGCTACACCTTC
CSVTYGTGYGYTF
>-|TRBJ2-5|TRBV9|many
TGTGCCAGCAGCATATCGGACCAGCACCAAGAGACCCAGTACTTC
CASSISDQHQETQYF
>TRBD1|TRBJ1-2|TRBV12-3/TRBV12-4|many
TGTGCCAGCACGGAGGGGGCATGGGGCTACACCTTC
CASTEGAWGYTF
>-|TRBJ1-4|TRBV13|many
TGTGCCAGCAGCTTAGCACAGGGAGATGAAAAACTGTTTTTT
CASSLAQGDEKLFF
>-|TRBJ2-7|TRBV6-1|many
TGTGCCAGCAGTGAGGTGGACATGGTTGAGCAGTACTTC
CASSEVDMVEQYF
>-|TRBJ2-4|TRBV12-3/TRBV12-4|many
TGTGCCAGCAGTTTAGACCGGCAAAACATTAAGTACTTC
CASSLDRQNIKYF
>-|TRBJ1-1|TRBV3-1|many
TGTGCCAGCAGCGTCGTAGGGCTGAACACTGAAGCTTTCTTT
CASSVVGLNTEAFF
>-|TRBJ1-5|TRBV12-3/TRBV12-4|many
TGTGCCAGCAGTTTGGGTCTCCGCAATCAGCCCCAGCATTTT
CASSLGLRNQPQHF
>TRBD1|TRBJ1-5|TRBV12-3/TRBV12-4|-
TGTGCCAGCGCCCGGACAGGGTCCGGTCAGCCCCAGCATTTT
CASARTGSGQPQHF
>-|TRBJ1-6|TRBV20-1|many
TGCAGTGCCCAGGTTACGGTTTTCGGTTCACCCCTCCACTTT
CSAQVTVFGSPLHF